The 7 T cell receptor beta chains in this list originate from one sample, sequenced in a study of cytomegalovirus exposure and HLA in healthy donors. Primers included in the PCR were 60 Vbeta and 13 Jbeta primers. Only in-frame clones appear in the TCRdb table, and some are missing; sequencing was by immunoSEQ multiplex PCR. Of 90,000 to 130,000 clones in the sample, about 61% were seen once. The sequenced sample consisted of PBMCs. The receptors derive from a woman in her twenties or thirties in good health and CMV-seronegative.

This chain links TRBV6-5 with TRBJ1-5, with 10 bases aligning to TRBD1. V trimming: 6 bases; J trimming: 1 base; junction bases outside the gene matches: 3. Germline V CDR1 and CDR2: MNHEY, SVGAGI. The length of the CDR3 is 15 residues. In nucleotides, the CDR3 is TGTGCCAGCAGGACAGGGGGCGAGAGCAATCAGCCCCAGCATTTT. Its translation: CASRTGGESNQPQHF.

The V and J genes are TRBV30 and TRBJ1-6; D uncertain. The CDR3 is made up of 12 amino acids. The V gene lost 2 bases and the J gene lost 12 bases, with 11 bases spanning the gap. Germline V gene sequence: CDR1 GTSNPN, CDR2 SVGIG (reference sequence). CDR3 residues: CAWSYGEGPLHF. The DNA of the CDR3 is TGTGCCTGGAGTTACGGGGAAGGACCCCTCCACTTT.

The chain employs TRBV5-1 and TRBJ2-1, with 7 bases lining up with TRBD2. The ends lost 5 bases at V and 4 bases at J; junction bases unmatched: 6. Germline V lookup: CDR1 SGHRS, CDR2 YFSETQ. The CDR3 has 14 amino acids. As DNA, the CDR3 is TGCGCCAGCAGTGAGGGACTAATGTACAATGAGCAGTTCTTC. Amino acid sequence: CASSEGLMYNEQFF.

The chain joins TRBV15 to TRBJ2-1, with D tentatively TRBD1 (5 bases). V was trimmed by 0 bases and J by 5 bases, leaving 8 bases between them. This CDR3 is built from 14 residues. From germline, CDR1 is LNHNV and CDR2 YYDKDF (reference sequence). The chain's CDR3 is CATSRERQNNEQFF. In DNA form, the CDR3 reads TGTGCCACCAGCAGAGAACGACAGAACAATGAGCAGTTCTTC. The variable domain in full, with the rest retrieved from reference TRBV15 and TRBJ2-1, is DAMVIQNPRYQVTQFGKPVTLSCSQTLNHNVMYWYQQKSSQAPKLLFHYYDKDFNNEADTPDNFQSRRPNTSFCFLDIRSPGLGDTAMYLCATSRERQNNEQFFGPGTRLTVL.

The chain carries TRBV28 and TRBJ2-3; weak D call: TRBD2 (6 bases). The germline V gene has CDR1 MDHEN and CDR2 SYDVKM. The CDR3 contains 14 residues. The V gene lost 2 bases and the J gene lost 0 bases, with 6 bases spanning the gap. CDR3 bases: TGTGCCAGCAGTTTAGCGGGGAGCACAGATACGCAGTATTTT. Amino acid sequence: CASSLAGSTDTQYF.

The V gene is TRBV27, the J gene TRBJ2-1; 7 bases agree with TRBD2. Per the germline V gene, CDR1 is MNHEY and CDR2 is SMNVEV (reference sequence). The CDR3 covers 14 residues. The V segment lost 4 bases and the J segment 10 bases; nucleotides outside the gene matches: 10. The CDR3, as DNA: TGTGCCAGCAGTTCGCAAGCGGGGCTTCTAGAGCAGTTCTTC. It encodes CASSSQAGLLEQFF.

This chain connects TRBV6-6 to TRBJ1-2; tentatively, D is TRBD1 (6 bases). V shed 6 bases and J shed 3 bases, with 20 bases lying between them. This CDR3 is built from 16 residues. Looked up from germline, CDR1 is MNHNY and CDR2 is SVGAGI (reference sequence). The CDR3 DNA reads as TGTGCCAGCAGCCCCGGGGGGGGCGGGCGATACTATGGCTACACCTTC. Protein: CASSPGGGGRYYGYTF.